The 15 T cell receptor beta chains listed next were all sequenced from one sample in a study of control samples from healthy donors and cancer patients. Libraries were prepared by immunoSEQ multiplex PCR; TCRdb keeps only in-frame clonotypes and omits some of them. The repertoire holds approximately 94,000 clones, with about 90% as singletons. The source material was blood. The receptors come from a woman in her forties or fifties in good health.

The chain recombines TRBV7-9 with TRBJ1-6; the D is unclear. V was pared by 5 bases and J by 9 bases, with 17 bases between. The CDR3 consists of 15 residues. Germline lookup yields CDR1 SEHNR and CDR2 FQNEAQ (reference sequence). The DNA of the CDR3 is TGTGCCAGCAGCCCCTCAATATCTAGCGTTTCACCCCTCCACTTT. Translating gives CASSPSISSVSPLHF.

The chain couples TRBV7-9 to TRBJ1-3; D perhaps matches TRBD1 (5 bases). Germline lookup yields CDR1 SEHNR and CDR2 FQNEAQ (reference sequence). V lost 7 bases and J lost 0, with 13 bases in between. The CDR3 sequence is 15 residues long. Here the CDR3 reads CASTLGVSSGNTIYF. The DNA of the CDR3 is TGTGCCAGCACCCTAGGGGTCAGCTCTGGAAACACCATATATTTT.

The chain employs TRBV11-2 and TRBJ2-5, with 11 bases aligning to TRBD2. The CDR3 runs to 15 residues. V lost 5 bases, J lost 4 bases, and 6 bases stayed unmatched. Germline loops: CDR1 SGHAT, CDR2 FQNNGV. CDR3 DNA sequence: TGTGCCAGCAGCCCTATAGCGGGGGGGACAGAGACCCAGTACTTC. Amino acid sequence: CASSPIAGGTETQYF. Full variable domain (missing parts from reference TRBV11-2 and TRBJ2-5): EAGVAQSPRYKIIEKRQSVAFWCNPISGHATLYWYQQILGQGPKLLIQFQNNGVVDDSQLPKDRFSAERLKGVDSTLKIQPAKLEDSAVYLCASSPIAGGTETQYFGPGTRLLVL.

This chain joins TRBV2 and TRBJ1-2; D not resolved. The V and J ends lost 6 bases and 4 bases respectively, with 9 bases between them. The germline V gene encodes CDR1 SNHLY and CDR2 FYNNEI. This CDR3 contains 12 residues. The CDR3 coding sequence is TGTGCCAGCAGATTGGACGGCTATGGCTACACCTTC. This translates into CASRLDGYGYTF.

The V gene is TRBV5-1, the J gene TRBJ1-1; D perhaps matches TRBD1 (5 bases). Per the germline V gene, CDR1 is SGHRS and CDR2 is YFSETQ. V was trimmed by 6 bases and J by 0 bases, leaving 12 bases between them. There are 14 residues in the CDR3. In nucleotides, the CDR3 is TGCGCCAGCACCCCAAGGGGCATGAACACTGAAGCTTTCTTT. It translates to CASTPRGMNTEAFF.

The chain recombines TRBV5-6 with TRBJ2-5; D remains ambiguous. The CDR3 runs to 14 residues. CDR1 SGHDT and CDR2 YYEEEE come from the germline V gene. Trimming stripped 1 base from V and 5 bases from J, with 12 bases between. The CDR3 here is CASSLMYSWETQYF. The CDR3 region has the DNA TGTGCCAGCAGCTTGATGTACAGTTGGGAGACCCAGTACTTC.

V is TRBV3-1 (or the pseudogene TRBV3-2) and J is TRBJ2-5, with 9 bases lining up with TRBD1. CDR3 length: 17 residues. The V segment lost 2 bases and the J segment 1 base; nucleotides outside the gene matches: 8. The V gene's germline CDR1 is LGHDT and CDR2 YNNKEL (reference sequence). CDR3 sequence (DNA): TGTGCCAGCAGCCAAAGCCCGACAGGGGGGGCCCAAGAGACCCAGTACTTC. Its protein product is CASSQSPTGGAQETQYF.

The J gene is TRBJ1-4, the V gene TRBV5-1; D gene uncertain. Looked up from germline, CDR1 is SGHRS and CDR2 is YFSETQ. The length of the CDR3 is 18 residues. Trimming pared 0 bases from V and 0 bases from J, leaving 15 bases between. DNA for the CDR3: TGCGCCAGCAGCTTGGGGGCGGCCATTTATGCAACTAATGAAAAACTGTTTTTT. Translation gives CASSLGAAIYATNEKLFF.

The V gene is TRBV7-9, the J gene TRBJ2-3; 7 bases are a match to TRBD1. Germline values: CDR1 SEHNR, CDR2 FQNEAQ (reference sequence). CDR3 length: 16 amino acids. The ends lost 2 bases at V and 8 bases at J; junction bases unmatched: 13. CDR3 loop: CASSLPTGVAGGTQYF. The CDR3 DNA reads as TGTGCCAGCAGCTTACCCACAGGGGTAGCAGGAGGTACGCAGTATTTT.

This sequence joins TRBV19 and TRBJ2-7; the match to TRBD1 covers 11 bases. The CDR3 has 15 residues. V shed 3 bases, J shed 2 bases, and the junction held 3 bases outside the gene matches. The germline CDR1 and CDR2 sequences are LNHDA and SQIVND (reference sequence). The CDR3: CASSIAGQGAYEQYF. CDR3 DNA sequence: TGTGCCAGTAGTATCGCGGGACAGGGGGCCTACGAGCAGTACTTC.

The chain uses TRBV2 and TRBJ1-5; D not resolved. Germline V gene data show CDR1 as SNHLY and CDR2 as FYNNEI. Trimming took 7 bases from V and 0 from J, leaving 19 bases between them. The CDR3 sequence is 17 residues long. DNA for the CDR3: TGTGCCAGCAAAGAGGGCCCCCCGGGGTATAGCAATCAGCCCCAGCATTTT. It specifies CASKEGPPGYSNQPQHF.

The rearrangement uses TRBV5-1 and TRBJ2-3, with D possibly matching TRBD1 (5 bases). This CDR3 comprises 13 residues. Trimming shortened V by 6 bases and J by 0 bases, and 8 bases separated the two germline ends. The germline CDR1 and CDR2 sequences are SGHRS and YFSETQ. The CDR3 loop reads CASTRQSTDTQYF. For the CDR3, the DNA is TGCGCCAGCACTAGACAGAGCACAGATACGCAGTATTTT.

The chain uses TRBV2 and TRBJ1-5; maybe TRBD1 (5 bases). The germline V gene encodes CDR1 SNHLY and CDR2 FYNNEI. This CDR3 is 15 amino acids long. V lost 7 bases and J lost 6, with 19 bases in between. CDR3 coding DNA: TGTGCCAGCAACCGCGACGCAGGGCGAAGTCAGCCCCAGCATTTT. This sequence encodes CASNRDAGRSQPQHF.

The chain carries TRBV6-5 and TRBJ2-2, with a weak D call TRBD1 (6 bases). CDR3 size: 15 residues. The germline gives CDR1 MNHEY, CDR2 SVGAGI. V was cut by 2 bases and J by 5 bases, with 12 bases left in between. CDR3 sequence: CASSYARGRTGELFF. In DNA, the CDR3 is TGTGCCAGCAGTTACGCCAGGGGAAGGACCGGGGAGCTGTTTTTT.

This chain joins TRBV25-1 and TRBJ1-2; a weak D match, TRBD1 (5 bases). CDR3 size: 12 residues. CDR1 is MGHDK and CDR2 is SYGVNS in the germline V gene. V shed 8 bases and J shed 4 bases, with 11 bases lying between them. This CDR3 is CASGAPFYGYTF. DNA of the CDR3: TGTGCCAGCGGGGCACCCTTCTATGGCTACACCTTC.